This paragraph reports one TCR beta chain. Germline CDR1 reads SGHTA; CDR2 reads FQGNSA. The CDR3 contains 18 residues. Between the trimmed V and J ends, which lost 0 bases and 0 bases, there was a span of 14 bases. Here immunoSEQ multiplex PCR was the method, and the copy in TCRdb shows in-frame clones only, minus some. The sample yields around 67,000 clones, about 86% seen once. This sample is part of a study of technical replicates of blood from a few donors. The V gene is TRBV7-2, the J gene TRBJ2-2; the D gene is possibly TRBD1 (6 bases). The sample was PBMCs. The TCR was taken from a human donor in good health. Some clones in this sample may be carry-over from other donors' samples. CDR3 sequence: CASSLAPRGPTNTGELFF. DNA of the CDR3: TGTGCCAGCAGCTTAGCCCCCAGGGGCCCTACGAACACCGGGGAGCTGTTTTTT.